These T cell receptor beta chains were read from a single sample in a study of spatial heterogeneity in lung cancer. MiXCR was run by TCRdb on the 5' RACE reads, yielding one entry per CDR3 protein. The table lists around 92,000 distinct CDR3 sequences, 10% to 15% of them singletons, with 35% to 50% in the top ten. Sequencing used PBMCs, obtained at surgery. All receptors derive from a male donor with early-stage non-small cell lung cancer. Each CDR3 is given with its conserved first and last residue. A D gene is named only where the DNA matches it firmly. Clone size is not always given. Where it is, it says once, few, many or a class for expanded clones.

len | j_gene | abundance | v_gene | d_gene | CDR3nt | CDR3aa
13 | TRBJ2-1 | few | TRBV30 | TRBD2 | TGTGCCTGGACCCAAGGACTAGCGAGACAGAAGTTCTTC | CAWTQGLARQKFF
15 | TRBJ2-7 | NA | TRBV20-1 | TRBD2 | TGCAGTGCTAGAGCTTCCCTAGCGGGGCACTACGAGCAGTACTTC | CSARASLAGHYEQYF
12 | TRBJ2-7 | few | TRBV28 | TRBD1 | TGTGCCAGCAGGGGCCCGGGACAGGCCCTAAGTTTC | CASRGPGQALSF
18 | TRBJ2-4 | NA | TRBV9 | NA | TGTGCCAGCAGCGTAGAACCCGGAGGGCTTCTAGCCAAAAACATTCAGTACTTC | CASSVEPGGLLAKNIQYF
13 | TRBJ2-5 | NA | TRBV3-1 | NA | TGTGCCAGCAGCCAAGTCGACAGAGAGACCCAGTACTTC | CASSQVDRETQYF
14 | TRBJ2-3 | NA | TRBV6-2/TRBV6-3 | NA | TGTGCCAGCACCCCACTAGGACCCACAGATACGCAGTATTTT | CASTPLGPTDTQYF
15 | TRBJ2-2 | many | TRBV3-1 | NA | TGTGCCAGCAGCCAAATGGACGGGGCCACCGGGGAGCTGTTTTTT | CASSQMDGATGELFF
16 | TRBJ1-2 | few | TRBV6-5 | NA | TGTGCCAGCAGTTACCTACATGGGCAGGGGCTCTATGGCTACACCTTC | CASSYLHGQGLYGYTF
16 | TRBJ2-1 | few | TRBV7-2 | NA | TGTGCCAGCAGCTCCCAGCTAGGGCCCTCCTACAATGAGCAGTTCTTC | CASSSQLGPSYNEQFF
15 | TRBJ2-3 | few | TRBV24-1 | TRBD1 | TGTGCCACCAGTTATTTGGGACAGGCCACAGATACGCAGTATTTT | CATSYLGQATDTQYF
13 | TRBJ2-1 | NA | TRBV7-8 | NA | TGTGCCAGCAGCTCTGGAGCTTGGAATGAGCAGTTCTTC | CASSSGAWNEQFF
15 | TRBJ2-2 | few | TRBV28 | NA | TGTGCCAGCAGTTTATTGCAGGGAGGCACCGGGGAGCTGTTTTTT | CASSLLQGGTGELFF
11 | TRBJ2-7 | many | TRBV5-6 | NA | TGTGCCAGCAGCTTGTTCACCGAGCAGTACTTC | CASSLFTEQYF
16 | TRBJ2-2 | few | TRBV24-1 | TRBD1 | TGTGCCACCAGCCGAAGAGGACAGGGACGCGCCGGGGAGCTGTTTTTT | CATSRRGQGRAGELFF
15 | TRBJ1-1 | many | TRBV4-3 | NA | TGCGCCAGCAGCCAAGATCTGAATTTGGGCACTGAAGCTTTCTTT | CASSQDLNLGTEAFF
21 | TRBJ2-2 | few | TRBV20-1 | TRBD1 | TGCAGTGCTAGAGCGGTAAACTTAGACAGGGGCGGCATGTCGAACACCGGGGAGCTGTTTTTT | CSARAVNLDRGGMSNTGELFF
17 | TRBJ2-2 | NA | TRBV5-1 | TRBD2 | TGCACCAGCAGCTTTCAGACTAGCGGGAGGGCCGTCGGGGAGCTGTTTTTT | CTSSFQTSGRAVGELFF
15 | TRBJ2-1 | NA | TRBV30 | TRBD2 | TGTGCCTGGAGAGCTAGCGGAGTCTCCTACAATGAGCAGTTCTTC | CAWRASGVSYNEQFF
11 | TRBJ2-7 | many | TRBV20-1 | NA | TGCAGTGCTGGCAGGGGTGGGGAGCAGTACTTC | CSAGRGGEQYF
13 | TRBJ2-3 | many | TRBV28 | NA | TGTGCCAGCGCCCCAGCTAGCACAGATACGCAGTATTTT | CASAPASTDTQYF
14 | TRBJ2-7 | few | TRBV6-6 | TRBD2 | TGTGCCAGCAGTTACGAAAGCCTAGCGGGTTACCAGTACTTC | CASSYESLAGYQYF
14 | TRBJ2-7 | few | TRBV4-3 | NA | TGCGCCAGCAGCCAAAAGGACTATTCCTACGAGCAGTACTTC | CASSQKDYSYEQYF
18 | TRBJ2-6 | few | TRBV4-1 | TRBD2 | TGCGCCAGCAGCCCCCGACTAGCGGGGGTCCTTGGGGCCAACGTCCTGACTTTC | CASSPRLAGVLGANVLTF
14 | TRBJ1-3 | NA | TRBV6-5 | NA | TGTGCCAGCAGTTACAGGACTCCTGGAAACACCATATATTTT | CASSYRTPGNTIYF
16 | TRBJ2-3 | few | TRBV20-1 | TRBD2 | TGCAGTGCTAGATCGGGAGCGGGAAGTGATCCAGATACGCAGTATTTT | CSARSGAGSDPDTQYF
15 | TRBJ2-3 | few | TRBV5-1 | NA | TGCGCCAGCAGCCCTGAGGCACGGGGCACAGATACGCAGTATTTT | CASSPEARGTDTQYF
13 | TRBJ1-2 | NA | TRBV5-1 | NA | TGCGCCAGCAGCTTGTCAGGCACCTATGGCTACACCTTC | CASSLSGTYGYTF
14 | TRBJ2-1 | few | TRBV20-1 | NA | TGCAGTGCCTACGGGGCTGACTCCTACAATGAGCAGTTCTTC | CSAYGADSYNEQFF
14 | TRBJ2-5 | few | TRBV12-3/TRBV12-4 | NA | TGTGCCAGCAGTTTGGGTCGATACGTTGAGACCCAGTACTTC | CASSLGRYVETQYF
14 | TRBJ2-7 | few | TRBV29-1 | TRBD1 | TGCAGCGCCCGCCGGGACAGGGATTTCTACGAGCAGTACTTC | CSARRDRDFYEQYF
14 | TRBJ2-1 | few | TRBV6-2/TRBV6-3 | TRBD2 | TGTGCCAGCACCTCTAGCGGGCTTTACAATGAGCAGTTCTTC | CASTSSGLYNEQFF
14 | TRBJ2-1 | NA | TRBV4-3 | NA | TGCGCCAGCAGCCAAGGGGGAGGCTACAATGAGCAGTTCTTC | CASSQGGGYNEQFF
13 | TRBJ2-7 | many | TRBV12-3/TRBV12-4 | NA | TGTGCCAGCAGTTTGGGGCAGGCCGGCGAGCAGTACTTC | CASSLGQAGEQYF
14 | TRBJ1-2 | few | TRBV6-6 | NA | TGTGCCAGCAGTTACTACGGGCCAGAATATGGCTACACCTTC | CASSYYGPEYGYTF
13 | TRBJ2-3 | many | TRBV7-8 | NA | TGTGCCAGCAGCTTAGGGACCACAGATACGCAGTATTTT | CASSLGTTDTQYF
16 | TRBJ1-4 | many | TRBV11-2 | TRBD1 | TGTGCCAGCAGCCCTATCGGGACAGTCCTGGATGAAAAACTGTTTTTT | CASSPIGTVLDEKLFF
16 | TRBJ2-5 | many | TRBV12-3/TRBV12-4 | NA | TGTGCCAGCAGTTTAGTGGCAGGGGGGGCAGAGGAGACCCAGTACTTC | CASSLVAGGAEETQYF
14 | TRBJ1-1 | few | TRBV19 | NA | TGTGCCAGTAGTACTCTCGCCGGGGCGACTGAAGCTTTCTTT | CASSTLAGATEAFF
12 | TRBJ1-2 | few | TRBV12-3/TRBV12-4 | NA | TGTGCCAGCAGTTTCCAGGGCGATGGCTACACCTTC | CASSFQGDGYTF
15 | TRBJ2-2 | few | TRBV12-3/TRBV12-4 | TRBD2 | TGTGCCAGCGGGGCTAGCGGGGGCAACACCGGGGAGCTGTTTTTT | CASGASGGNTGELFF
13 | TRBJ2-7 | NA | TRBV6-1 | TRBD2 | TGTGCCAGCACTGGACTAGCGGGAAACGAGCAGTACTTC | CASTGLAGNEQYF
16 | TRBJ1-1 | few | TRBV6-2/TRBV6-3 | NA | TGTGCCACCTCTAACCCTCGGGACAAGCTGAACACTGAAGCTTTCTTT | CATSNPRDKLNTEAFF
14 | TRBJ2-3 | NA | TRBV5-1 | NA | TGCGCCAGCAGCTCTTCAGGGGCCACAGATACGCAGTATTTT | CASSSSGATDTQYF
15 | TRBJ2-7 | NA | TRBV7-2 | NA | TGTGCCAGCAGCTTAGCTTTTCAACCTTCCTACGAGCAGTACTTC | CASSLAFQPSYEQYF
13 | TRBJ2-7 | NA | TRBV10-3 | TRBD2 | TGTGCCATCAGTCCGGGAGGCTCCTACGAGCAGTACTTC | CAISPGGSYEQYF
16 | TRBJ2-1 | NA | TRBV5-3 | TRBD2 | TGTGCCAGAAGCTTGATCGCTAGCGGGGCGGGGAATGAGCAGTTCTTC | CARSLIASGAGNEQFF
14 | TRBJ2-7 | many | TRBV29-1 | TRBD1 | TGCAGCGTTGGTTTCCGGGACAGGGGAGGTGAGCAGTACTTC | CSVGFRDRGGEQYF
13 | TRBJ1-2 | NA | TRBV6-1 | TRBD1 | TGTGCCATGAGGACAGGGGGAGCATATGGCTACACCTTC | CAMRTGGAYGYTF